This T cell receptor (beta chain) was recovered during a study of T cells in Graves' hyperthyroidism and ophthalmopathy. Study-level information: Peripheral blood draws took place at initial diagnosis, ahead of any treatment.

This clonotype was recorded at least ten times. Antigen specificity is unknown. The ends lost 2 bases at V and 7 bases at J; junction bases unmatched: 10. CDR1 and CDR2 from the germline V gene are DFQATT and SNEGSKA (reference sequence). The CDR3 is 15 amino acids. Amplification targeted TCR beta CDR3 regions from RNA transcripts. The HTBI primer set drove a first-round RT-PCR of the TCR CDR3. TCRdb re-derived calls from the multiplex PCR reads in MiXCR, one entry per CDR3 protein. The sample carries approximately 360,000 distinct CDR3 sequences, 15% to 18% recorded once. Study results and caveats: In the analysis, a 13 V-J model separated ophthalmopathy from stable hyperthyroidism.

Uncontrolled infection, other autoimmune disease, pregnancy and lactation each barred patients from inclusion. For the diagnoses, clinical symptoms, serum thyroxine and TRAb, thyroid ultrasound and orbital computed tomography were used. This sequence originates from a woman in her late teens or twenties with Graves' hyperthyroidism that later progressed to Graves' ophthalmopathy. The sample comprised blood. J is TRBJ2-1 and V is TRBV20-1; 8 bases line up with TRBD2. The chain's CDR3 is CSARSSGTRTNEQFF. The CDR3 DNA is TGCAGTGCTAGAAGCTCCGGGACTAGGACGAATGAGCAGTTCTTC.